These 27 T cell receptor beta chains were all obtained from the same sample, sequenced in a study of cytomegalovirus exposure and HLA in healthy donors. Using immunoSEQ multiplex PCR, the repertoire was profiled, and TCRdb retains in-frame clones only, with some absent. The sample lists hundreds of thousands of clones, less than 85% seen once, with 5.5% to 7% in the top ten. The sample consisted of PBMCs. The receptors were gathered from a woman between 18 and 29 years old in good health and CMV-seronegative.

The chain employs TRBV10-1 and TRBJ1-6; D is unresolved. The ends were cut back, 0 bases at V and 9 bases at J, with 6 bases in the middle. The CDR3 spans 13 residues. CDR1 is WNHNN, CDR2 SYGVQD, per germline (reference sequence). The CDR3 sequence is CASSESWVSPLHF. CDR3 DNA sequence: TGCGCCAGCAGTGAGTCCTGGGTTTCACCCCTCCACTTT.

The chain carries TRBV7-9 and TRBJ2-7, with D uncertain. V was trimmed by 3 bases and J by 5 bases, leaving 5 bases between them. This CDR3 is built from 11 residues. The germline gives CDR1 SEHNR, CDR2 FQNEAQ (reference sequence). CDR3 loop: CASSFGNEQYF. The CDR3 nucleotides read TGTGCCAGCAGCTTTGGTAACGAGCAGTACTTC.

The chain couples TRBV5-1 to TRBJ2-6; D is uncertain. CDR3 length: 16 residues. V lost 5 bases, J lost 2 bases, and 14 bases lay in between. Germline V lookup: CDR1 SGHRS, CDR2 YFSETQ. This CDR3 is CASSPNAGAGANVLTF. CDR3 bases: TGCGCCAGCAGTCCCAATGCCGGAGCTGGGGCCAACGTCCTGACTTTC.

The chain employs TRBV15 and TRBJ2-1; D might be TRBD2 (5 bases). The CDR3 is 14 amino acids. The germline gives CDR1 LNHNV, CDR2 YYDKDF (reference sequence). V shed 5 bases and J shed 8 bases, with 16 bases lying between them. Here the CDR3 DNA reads TGTGCCACCAGCCCAGACCCGGGAAATGATGAGCAGTTCTTC. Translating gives CATSPDPGNDEQFF.

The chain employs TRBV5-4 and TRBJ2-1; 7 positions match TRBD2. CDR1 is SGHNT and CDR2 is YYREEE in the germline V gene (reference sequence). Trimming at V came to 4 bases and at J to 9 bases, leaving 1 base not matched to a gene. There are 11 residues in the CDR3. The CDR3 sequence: CASSGGGEQFF. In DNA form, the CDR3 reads TGTGCCAGCAGCGGGGGGGGTGAGCAGTTCTTC.

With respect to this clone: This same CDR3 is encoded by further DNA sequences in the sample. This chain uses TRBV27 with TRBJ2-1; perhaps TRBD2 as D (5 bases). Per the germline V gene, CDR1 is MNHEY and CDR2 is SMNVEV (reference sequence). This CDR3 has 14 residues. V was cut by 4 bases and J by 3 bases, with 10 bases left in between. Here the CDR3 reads CASSSGAGYNEQFF. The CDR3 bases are TGTGCCAGCAGTTCCGGCGCGGGCTACAATGAGCAGTTCTTC.

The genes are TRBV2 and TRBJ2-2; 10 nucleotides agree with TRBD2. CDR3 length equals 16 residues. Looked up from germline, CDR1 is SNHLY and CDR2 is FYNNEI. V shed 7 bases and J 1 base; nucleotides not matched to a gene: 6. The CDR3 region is CASKSTSGRNTGELFF. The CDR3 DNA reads TGTGCCAGCAAGTCGACTAGCGGGCGGAACACCGGGGAGCTGTTTTTT.

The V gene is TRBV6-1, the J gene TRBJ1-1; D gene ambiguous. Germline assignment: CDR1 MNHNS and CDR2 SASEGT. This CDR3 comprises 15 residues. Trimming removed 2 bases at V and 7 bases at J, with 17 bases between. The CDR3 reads CASSEFSAGPNEAFF. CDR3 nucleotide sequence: TGTGCCAGCAGTGAATTTTCAGCTGGACCTAATGAAGCTTTCTTT.

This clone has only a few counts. The CDR3 loop reads CASSQSPGTGGYEQYF. The CDR3 DNA reads as TGCGCCAGCAGCCAAAGCCCCGGGACAGGGGGCTACGAGCAGTACTTC. The chain carries TRBV4-1 and TRBJ2-7, with 11 bases identical to TRBD1. The CDR3 has 16 amino acids. Trimming at V came to 2 bases and at J to 3 bases, leaving 6 bases not matched to a gene. Per the germline V gene, CDR1 is MGHRA and CDR2 is YSYEKL.

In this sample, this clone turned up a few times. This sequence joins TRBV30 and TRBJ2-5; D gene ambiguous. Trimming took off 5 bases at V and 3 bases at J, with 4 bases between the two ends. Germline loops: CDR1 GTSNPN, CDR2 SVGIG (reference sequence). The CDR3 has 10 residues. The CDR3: CAWGEETQYF. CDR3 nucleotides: TGTGCCTGGGGGGAAGAGACCCAGTACTTC. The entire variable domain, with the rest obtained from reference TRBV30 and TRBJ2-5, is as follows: SQTIHQWPATLVQPVGSPLSLECTVEGTSNPNLYWYRQAAGRGLQLLFYSVGIGQISSEVPQNLSASRPQDRQFILSSKKLLLSDSGFYLCAWGEETQYFGPGTRLLVL.

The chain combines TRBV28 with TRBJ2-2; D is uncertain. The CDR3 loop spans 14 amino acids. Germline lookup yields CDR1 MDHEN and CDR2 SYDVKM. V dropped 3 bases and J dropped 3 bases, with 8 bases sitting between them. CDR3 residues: CASSLGQDTGELFF. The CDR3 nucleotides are TGTGCCAGCAGTTTGGGCCAGGACACCGGGGAGCTGTTTTTT.

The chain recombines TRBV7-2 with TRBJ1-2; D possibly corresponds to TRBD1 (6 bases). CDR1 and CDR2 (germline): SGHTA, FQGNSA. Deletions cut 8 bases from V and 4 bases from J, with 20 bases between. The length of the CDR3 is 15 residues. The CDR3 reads CASDVWGRVAYGYTF. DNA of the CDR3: TGTGCCAGCGATGTTTGGGGGCGCGTAGCCTATGGCTACACCTTC. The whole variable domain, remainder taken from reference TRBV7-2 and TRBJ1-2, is GAGVSQSPSNKVTEKGKDVELRCDPISGHTALYWYRQSLGQGLEFLIYFQGNSAPDKSGLPSDRFSAERTGGSVSTLTIQRTQQEDSAVYLCASDVWGRVAYGYTFGSGTRLTVV.

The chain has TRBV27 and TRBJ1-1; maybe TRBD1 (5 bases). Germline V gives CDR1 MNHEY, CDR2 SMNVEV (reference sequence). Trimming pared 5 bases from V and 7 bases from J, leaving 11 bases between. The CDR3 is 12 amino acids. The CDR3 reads CASSPEGLEAFF. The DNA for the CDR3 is TGTGCCAGCAGTCCAGAGGGGCTTGAAGCTTTCTTT.

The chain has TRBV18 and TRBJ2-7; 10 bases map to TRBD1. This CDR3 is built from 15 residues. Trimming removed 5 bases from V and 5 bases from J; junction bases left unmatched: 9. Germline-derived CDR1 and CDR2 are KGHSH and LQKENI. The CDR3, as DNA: TGTGCCAGCTCATCGACAGGGGGCGAAGTCCACGAGCAGTACTTC. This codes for CASSSTGGEVHEQYF.

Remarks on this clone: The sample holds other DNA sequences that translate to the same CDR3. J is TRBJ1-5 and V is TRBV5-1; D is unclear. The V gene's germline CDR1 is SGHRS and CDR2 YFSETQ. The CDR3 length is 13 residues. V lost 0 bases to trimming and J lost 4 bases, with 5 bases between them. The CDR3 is CASSLAPNQPQHF. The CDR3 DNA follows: TGCGCCAGCAGCTTGGCCCCGAATCAGCCCCAGCATTTT.

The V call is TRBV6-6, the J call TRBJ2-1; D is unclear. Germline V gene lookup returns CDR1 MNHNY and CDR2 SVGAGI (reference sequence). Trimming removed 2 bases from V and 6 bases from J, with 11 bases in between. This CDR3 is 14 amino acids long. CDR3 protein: CASSYPEASNEQFF. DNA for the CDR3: TGTGCCAGCAGTTACCCCGAGGCTTCCAATGAGCAGTTCTTC.

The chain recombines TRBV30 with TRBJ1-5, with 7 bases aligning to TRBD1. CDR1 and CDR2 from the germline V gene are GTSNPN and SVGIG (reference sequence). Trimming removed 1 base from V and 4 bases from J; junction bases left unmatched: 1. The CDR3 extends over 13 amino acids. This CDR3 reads CAWSGDSNQPQHF. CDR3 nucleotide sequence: TGTGCCTGGAGTGGGGACAGTAATCAGCCCCAGCATTTT.

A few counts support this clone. Written as DNA, the CDR3 is TGCGCCAGCAGCCCAGAGACAGGGAGGCTCCACGAGCAGTACTTC. Translating it yields CASSPETGRLHEQYF. The chain links TRBV4-1 to TRBJ2-7, with D perhaps TRBD1 (7 bases). Germline V gene lookup returns CDR1 MGHRA and CDR2 YSYEKL. This CDR3 is 15 amino acids long. The ends were cut back, 4 bases at V and 5 bases at J, with 18 bases in the middle.

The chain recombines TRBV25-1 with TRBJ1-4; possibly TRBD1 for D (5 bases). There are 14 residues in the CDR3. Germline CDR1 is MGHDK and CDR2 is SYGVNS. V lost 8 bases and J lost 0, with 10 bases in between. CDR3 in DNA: TGTGCCAGCTCGTGGGGCCCAACTAATGAAAAACTGTTTTTT. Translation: CASSWGPTNEKLFF.

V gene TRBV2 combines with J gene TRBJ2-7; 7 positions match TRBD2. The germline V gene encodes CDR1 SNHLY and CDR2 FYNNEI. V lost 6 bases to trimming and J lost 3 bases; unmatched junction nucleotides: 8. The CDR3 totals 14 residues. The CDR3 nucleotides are TGTGCCAGCAGCGTCGAGCGGGGCTTCTACGAGCAGTACTTC. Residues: CASSVERGFYEQYF.

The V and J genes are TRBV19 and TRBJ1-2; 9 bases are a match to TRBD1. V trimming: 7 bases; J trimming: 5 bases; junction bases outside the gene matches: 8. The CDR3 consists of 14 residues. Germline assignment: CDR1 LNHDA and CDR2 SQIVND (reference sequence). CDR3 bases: TGTGCCAGTAAGGCGGGACAGGGCCGTTATGGCTACACCTTC. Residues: CASKAGQGRYGYTF.

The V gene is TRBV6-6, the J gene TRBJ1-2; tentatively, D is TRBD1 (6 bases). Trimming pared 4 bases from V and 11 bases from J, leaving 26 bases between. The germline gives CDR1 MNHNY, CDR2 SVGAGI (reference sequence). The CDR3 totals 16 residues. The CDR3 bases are TGTGCCAGCAGTTCCTGGGGGCCGGGGAGCCCCGGGGGGTACACCTTC. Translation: CASSSWGPGSPGGYTF.

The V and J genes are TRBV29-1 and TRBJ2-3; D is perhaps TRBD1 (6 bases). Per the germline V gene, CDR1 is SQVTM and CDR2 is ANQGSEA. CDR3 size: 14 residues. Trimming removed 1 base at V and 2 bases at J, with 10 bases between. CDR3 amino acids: CSVEGRGFTDTQYF. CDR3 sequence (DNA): TGCAGCGTTGAAGGCAGGGGTTTCACAGATACGCAGTATTTT.

The CDR3 nucleotides read TGCGCCAGCAGCCACGACCGGGACAGGGAAGATACTGAAGCTTTCTTT. It codes for CASSHDRDREDTEAFF. The chain carries TRBV4-1 and TRBJ1-1; 9 bases line up with TRBD1. Per the germline V gene, CDR1 is MGHRA and CDR2 is YSYEKL. The V segment lost 3 bases and the J segment 5 bases; nucleotides outside the gene matches: 10. This CDR3 region has 16 residues.

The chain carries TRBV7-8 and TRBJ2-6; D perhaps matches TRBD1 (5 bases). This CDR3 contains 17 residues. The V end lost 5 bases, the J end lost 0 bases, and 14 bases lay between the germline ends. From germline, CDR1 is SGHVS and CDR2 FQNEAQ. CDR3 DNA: TGTGCCAGCAGCCCAGACCGACAGTACTCTGGGGCCAACGTCCTGACTTTC. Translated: CASSPDRQYSGANVLTF. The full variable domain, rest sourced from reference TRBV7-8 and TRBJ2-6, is GAGVSQSPRYKVAKRGQDVALRCDPISGHVSLFWYQQALGQGPEFLTYFQNEAQLDKSGLPSDRFFAERPEGSVSTLKIQRTQQEDSAVYLCASSPDRQYSGANVLTFGAGSRLTVL.

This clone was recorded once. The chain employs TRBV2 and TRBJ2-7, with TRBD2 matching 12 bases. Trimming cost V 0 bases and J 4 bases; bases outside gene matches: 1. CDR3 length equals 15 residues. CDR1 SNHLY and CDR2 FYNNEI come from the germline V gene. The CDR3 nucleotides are TGTGCCAGCAGTGAAGCGACTAGCGGGAGTTACGAGCAGTACTTC. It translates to CASSEATSGSYEQYF.

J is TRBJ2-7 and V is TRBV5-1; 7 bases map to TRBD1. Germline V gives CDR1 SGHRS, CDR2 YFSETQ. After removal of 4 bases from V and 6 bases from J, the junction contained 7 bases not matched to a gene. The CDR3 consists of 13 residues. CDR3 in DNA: TGCGCCAGCAGCAAGGAACAGGGGCCCGAGCAGTACTTC. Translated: CASSKEQGPEQYF.